This T cell receptor beta chain emerged from a study of T cells in Graves' hyperthyroidism and ophthalmopathy. This clonotype was detected a few times. These patients, aged 18 to 65, had recently diagnosed hyperthyroidism lasting under 2 months. RNA transcripts yielded amplified TCR beta CDR3 regions. The study used the HTBI primer set for a first-round RT-PCR of the TCR CDR3. TCRdb itself ran the multiplex PCR reads through MiXCR, one entry per CDR3 protein. Among 600,000 to 800,000 distinct CDR3 sequences listed, 30% to 40% were seen once. The CDR3 is 20 amino acids. CDR1 is SGHDN and CDR2 is FVKESK in the germline V gene. With V trimmed by 2 bases and J by 3 bases, 17 bases remained unmatched.

The chain is built from TRBV14 and TRBJ2-2, with 8 bases identical to TRBD1. This TCR derives from a woman aged 40 to 55 with Graves' hyperthyroidism. The sequenced sample consisted of blood. The CDR3 sequence: CASSQRAAGGAGYDTGELFF. The CDR3 nucleotides are TGTGCCAGCAGCCAAAGGGCTGCAGGGGGCGCGGGTTACGACACCGGGGAGCTGTTTTTT. The complete variable domain, with remaining parts taken from reference TRBV14 and TRBJ2-2, reads EAGVTQFPSHSVIEKGQTVTLRCDPISGHDNLYWYRRVMGKEIKFLLHFVKESKQDESGMPNNRFLAERTGGTYSTLKVQPAELEDSGVYFCASSQRAAGGAGYDTGELFFGEGSRLTVL.